The present entry profiles one TCR beta chain with its context. The data derive from a study of T cell changes during pregnancy in multiple sclerosis. Repertoires were generated with immunoSEQ multiplex PCR, while TCRdb's copy carries only in-frame clones and drops some. The table includes tens of thousands of clones, around 92% detected once. The CDR3 loop spans 16 amino acids. Germline V gene lookup returns CDR1 MNHNY and CDR2 SVGAGI (reference sequence). V lost 0 bases and J lost 4; bases outside the gene matches: 5. The sample here was peripheral blood, taken in the third trimester of pregnancy. The rearrangement joins TRBV6-6 to TRBJ1-1; 10 nucleotides align to TRBD1. The origin of this receptor is a female donor in good health, enrolled as a control in a pregnancy study. The CDR3 reads CASSYSTGGAGTEAFF. The DNA for the CDR3 is TGTGCCAGCAGTTACTCGACAGGGGGCGCGGGCACTGAAGCTTTCTTT.